The 14 T cell receptor beta chains below all came from one sample that was sequenced in a study of blood T cell repertoires in COVID-19. Assay: immunoSEQ multiplex PCR; the TCRdb copy retains only in-frame clones and omits some. This sample has 200,000 or so clones, with 70% to 90% found just once. The sequencing sample was made of peripheral blood. The receptors shown here come from a man between 65 and 79 years old with active or convalescent COVID-19.

V is TRBV18 and J is TRBJ2-2; D is unclear. V lost 2 bases to trimming and J lost 5 bases, with 9 bases between them. This CDR3 region has 14 residues. Germline V gene sequence: CDR1 KGHSH, CDR2 LQKENI. The CDR3 sequence: CASSPKSMTGELFF. The CDR3, as DNA: TGTGCCAGCTCACCAAAGAGTATGACCGGGGAGCTGTTTTTT.

The rearrangement uses TRBV20-1 and TRBJ2-7; the D gene is possibly TRBD2 (5 bases). Germline V lookup: CDR1 DFQATT, CDR2 SNEGSKA (reference sequence). Trimming took 5 bases from V and 9 from J, leaving 11 bases between them. The CDR3 extends over 10 amino acids. The CDR3 loop is CSALVEGQYF. CDR3 DNA: TGCAGTGCTTTGGTCGAGGGGCAGTACTTC.

The J gene is TRBJ1-3, the V gene TRBV28; TRBD1 matches at 7 bases. In germline, CDR1 is MDHEN, CDR2 SYDVKM. The trim removed 6 bases at V and 0 bases at J, leaving 5 bases unmatched. The CDR3 runs to 15 residues. For the CDR3, the DNA is TGTGCCAGCAGCACAGGACAGGCCTCTGGAAACACCATATATTTT. Encoded protein: CASSTGQASGNTIYF.

Only a few counts were recorded for this clone. The chain recombines TRBV5-1 with TRBJ1-1; 12 bases agree with TRBD1. The CDR3 has 15 amino acids. CDR1 is SGHRS and CDR2 is YFSETQ in the germline V gene. Trimming at V came to 4 bases and at J to 2 bases, leaving 3 bases not matched to a gene. The CDR3 coding sequence is TGCGCCAGCAGCGGGGACAGGGGGCGAAACACTGAAGCTTTCTTT. Its protein is CASSGDRGRNTEAFF.

This clone has just one count. The chain uses TRBV27 and TRBJ1-1, with D possibly matching TRBD1 (6 bases). Trimming took 6 bases from V and 1 from J, leaving 15 bases between them. Germline lookup yields CDR1 MNHEY and CDR2 SMNVEV (reference sequence). The CDR3 runs 15 residues. The CDR3 region has the DNA TGTGCCAGCAGGGGGCCAAAAGGGGGGAACACTGAAGCTTTCTTT. This encodes CASRGPKGGNTEAFF.

For the CDR3, the DNA is TGTGCCAGCTCAGCCCAGGGGATAATCAATTCACCCCTCCACTTT. The encoded protein is CASSAQGIINSPLHF. The chain has TRBV2 and TRBJ1-6; perhaps TRBD1 as D (6 bases). Trimming left V 8 bases short and J 7 bases short, with 18 bases between. CDR3 size: 15 residues. Germline V lookup: CDR1 SNHLY, CDR2 FYNNEI.

J is TRBJ1-2 and V is TRBV11-2, with D tentatively TRBD1 (5 bases). V lost 1 base to trimming and J lost 7 bases, with 10 bases between them. CDR3 length: 13 residues. Germline V gene sequence: CDR1 SGHAT, CDR2 FQNNGV. The CDR3, as DNA: TGTGCCAGCAGCTTAGGGGGCGCATCTGGCTACACCTTC. It specifies CASSLGGASGYTF.

The chain carries TRBV28 and TRBJ1-5, with 8 bases that match TRBD1. The CDR3 sequence is 15 residues long. Per the germline V gene, CDR1 is MDHEN and CDR2 is SYDVKM. V dropped 4 bases and J dropped 7; count of bases not matched to a gene: 9. The CDR3 region is CASSYHRGTIQPQHF. CDR3 DNA sequence: TGTGCCAGCAGTTATCACAGGGGGACCATCCAGCCCCAGCATTTT.

This chain links TRBV7-2 with TRBJ1-1; D unresolved. This CDR3 has 13 residues. Germline V lookup: CDR1 SGHTA, CDR2 FQGNSA. V was pared by 5 bases and J by 0 bases, with 7 bases between. CDR3 in DNA: TGTGCCAGCAGCGGCATGATGAACACTGAAGCTTTCTTT. This codes for CASSGMMNTEAFF.

This chain uses TRBV5-1 with TRBJ2-7, with TRBD2 identical over 9 bases. The V gene's germline CDR1 is SGHRS and CDR2 YFSETQ. V shed 3 bases, J shed 7 bases, and the junction held 8 bases outside the gene matches. The CDR3 consists of 14 residues. The CDR3 spells CASSSTLAGQEQYF. CDR3 DNA: TGCGCCAGCAGCTCTACTCTAGCGGGGCAGGAGCAGTACTTC.

The chain joins TRBV9 to TRBJ2-1, with 9 bases identical to TRBD2. CDR1 and CDR2 (germline): SGDLS, YYNGEE. The ends lost 0 bases at V and 2 bases at J; junction bases unmatched: 6. CDR3 size: 17 residues. The CDR3 bases are TGTGCCAGCAGCGTAGTGGCTAGCGGGGCCGCCTACAATGAGCAGTTCTTC. Its protein product is CASSVVASGAAYNEQFF.

The rearrangement uses TRBV2 and TRBJ2-7; 7 bases are a match to TRBD1. CDR3 length: 12 amino acids. Germline values: CDR1 SNHLY, CDR2 FYNNEI. With 7 bases clipped from V and 3 bases from J, the junction kept 3 bases outside the gene matches. Here the CDR3 DNA reads TGTGCCAGCATGGGACAGATCTACGAGCAGTACTTC. It specifies CASMGQIYEQYF. Together with reference TRBV2 and TRBJ2-7, the CDR3 gives the full variable domain: EPEVTQTPSHQVTQMGQEVILRCVPISNHLYFYWYRQILGQKVEFLVSFYNNEISEKSEIFDDQFSVERPDGSNFTLKIRSTKLEDSAMYFCASMGQIYEQYFGPGTRLTVT.

The rearrangement links TRBV5-8 to TRBJ1-4, with TRBD1 matching over 7 bases. CDR3 length equals 14 residues. Germline V CDR1 and CDR2: SGHTS, YDEGEE. The V gene end was trimmed by 4 bases and the J gene end by 7 bases; junction bases not matched to a gene: 7. In DNA form, the CDR3 reads TGTGCCAGCAGCGGAGGGGGCAGTGGTGAAAAACTGTTTTTT. It yields the protein CASSGGGSGEKLFF.

This sequence joins TRBV7-9 and TRBJ1-3; no definite D call. V lost 5 bases, J lost 1 base, and 9 bases lay in between. The CDR3 contains 14 residues. CDR1 and CDR2 from the germline V gene are SEHNR and FQNEAQ (reference sequence). The CDR3 here is CASSPFSSGNTIYF. The CDR3 DNA follows: TGTGCCAGCAGCCCATTTAGTTCTGGAAACACCATATATTTT. The full variable domain, completed using reference TRBV7-9 and TRBJ1-3, is DTGVSQNPRHKITKRGQNVTFRCDPISEHNRLYWYRQTLGQGPEFLTYFQNEAQLEKSRLLSDRFSAERPKGSFSTLEIQRTEQGDSAMYLCASSPFSSGNTIYFGEGSWLTVV.